Below, 10 T cell receptor beta chains from the same sample are listed, as sequenced in a study of blood T cells in healthy people across ages (dated by TCRdb to about 2015). Libraries were made using 5' RACE. Sequencing was performed on an Illumina HiSeq 2500. The second PCR ran for roughly 6 to 11 cycles and used a J-beta primer mix along with a sample-barcoded 5' primer. TCRdb reworked the public reads: Q25 trimming with fastp, MiXCR clone assembly, productive beta chains retained. Under each unique CDR3 protein, matching rows form one entry showing the most common genes and DNA. This sample is represented by hundreds of thousands of distinct CDR3 sequences; roughly 24% of them were singletons. The top ten clonotypes cover about 3% of the sample. The same data also went into a second study, on T cells of mothers and their children.

Sample: blood. The receptor set was obtained from a boy aged 10-17 years in good health.

This clonotype occurred a few times. This sequence joins TRBV20-1 and TRBJ1-4; 7 nucleotides line up with TRBD1. Unmatched junction bases numbered 5, after V lost 3 bases and J lost 1 base. The CDR3 has 15 amino acids. CDR1 and CDR2 (germline): DFQATT, SNEGSKA (reference sequence). CDR3 in amino acids: CSASDTGVTNEKLFF. CDR3 sequence (DNA): TGCAGTGCTAGCGACACAGGGGTAACTAATGAAAAACTGTTTTTT.

This clonotype was observed a handful of times. This chain uses TRBV20-1 with TRBJ2-1, with D unresolved. V was shortened by 1 base and J by 4 bases, with 11 bases between the two germline ends. The CDR3 is 14 residues long. The germline V gene encodes CDR1 DFQATT and CDR2 SNEGSKA (reference sequence). CDR3 nucleotides: TGCAGTGCTAGAGTATCGGCAACTTACAATGAGCAGTTCTTC. Translating it yields CSARVSATYNEQFF.

The sample holds a few counts of this clonotype. CDR3 sequence reads: CSASLAGGTKNIQYF. CDR3 nucleotide sequence: TGCAGTGCTAGTTTAGCGGGGGGGACCAAAAACATTCAGTACTTC. The rearrangement joins TRBV20-1 to TRBJ2-4; 11 positions agree with TRBD2. CDR1 and CDR2 from the germline V gene are DFQATT and SNEGSKA (reference sequence). V was pared by 3 bases and J by 2 bases, with 3 bases of the junction left unmatched. This CDR3 comprises 15 residues.

This clonotype was observed a few times. The chain combines TRBV25-1 with TRBJ1-5; D is ambiguous. The V and J ends lost 2 bases and 0 bases respectively, with 2 bases between them. The germline V gene has CDR1 MGHDK and CDR2 SYGVNS. The CDR3 has 13 residues. In DNA, the CDR3 is TGTGCCAGCAGTGAAAATAGCAATCAGCCCCAGCATTTT. Translating gives CASSENSNQPQHF.

This chain connects TRBV13 to TRBJ1-6, with no clear D. V was trimmed by 5 bases and J by 10 bases, leaving 9 bases between them. CDR3 size: 12 residues. CDR1 and CDR2 from the germline V gene are PRHDT and FYEKMQ (reference sequence). CDR3 in DNA: TGTGCCAGCAGCACCTACCTCTCACCCCTCCACTTT. This sequence encodes CASSTYLSPLHF. The whole variable domain, remainder taken from reference TRBV13 and TRBJ1-6, is AAGVIQSPRHLIKEKRETATLKCYPIPRHDTVYWYQQGPGQDPQFLISFYEKMQSDKGSIPDRFSAQQFSDYHSELNMSSLELGDSALYFCASSTYLSPLHFGNGTRLTVT.

This clonotype appeared a few times. This sequence joins TRBV9 and TRBJ2-7; 9 positions agree with TRBD1. CDR3 size: 14 residues. After removal of 7 bases from V and 3 bases from J, the junction contained 8 bases not matched to a gene. The germline V gene encodes CDR1 SGDLS and CDR2 YYNGEE. CDR3 sequence: CASGTGQGSYEQYF. The DNA for the CDR3 is TGTGCCAGCGGCACGGGACAGGGAAGCTACGAGCAGTACTTC.

This clonotype was counted between two and nine times. The rearrangement joins TRBV20-1 to TRBJ2-1, with 7 bases that match TRBD2. The DNA end lines up better with TRBJ2-7; the J call may be wrong. The CDR3 extends over 14 amino acids. Per germline, CDR1 DFQATT and CDR2 SNEGSKA (reference sequence). Written as DNA, the CDR3 is TGCAGTGCATACGCGGCAGCGGGGTATTACGAGCAGTACTTC. It codes for CSAYAAAGYYEQYF.

The gene calls are TRBV4-1 and TRBJ1-5; D unresolved. Germline V gene sequence: CDR1 MGHRA, CDR2 YSYEKL. CDR3 size: 15 residues. Trimming stripped 3 bases from V and 4 bases from J, with 13 bases between. The CDR3 coding sequence is TGCGCCAGCAGCCAGCGGGATCTTGGGAATCAGCCCCAGCATTTT. This sequence encodes CASSQRDLGNQPQHF.

This sequence joins TRBV28 and TRBJ2-5, with a possible D match to TRBD1 (5 bases). The J call is uncertain, as TRBJ2-7 better fits the DNA end. CDR3 length: 20 amino acids. Per the germline V gene, CDR1 is MDHEN and CDR2 is SYDVKM. The CDR3 reads CASSNNVCGHLPLPPYEQYF. The DNA for the CDR3 is TGTGCCAGCAGCAACAACGTTTGCGGACACCTACCTTTGCCGCCCTACGAGCAGTACTTC.

The CDR3 here is CASSLTGAGNEQFF. CDR3 bases: TGTGCCAGCAGCTTAACGGGGGCGGGGAATGAGCAGTTCTTC. The rearrangement uses TRBV7-3 and TRBJ2-1, with D possibly called TRBD1 or TRBD2 (6 bases each). CDR3 length: 14 residues. Germline V gene data show CDR1 as SGHTA and CDR2 as FQGTGA. V shed 0 bases and J shed 7 bases, with 10 bases lying between them.